In its sample, the clone carrying this T cell receptor (beta chain) was seen many times. Its matching antigen is unknown. In making TCR beta libraries, quantitative 5'-RACE with molecular barcodes was used. TCRdb fed the 5' RACE reads into MiXCR, producing one record per CDR3 protein. Of approximately 520,000 distinct CDR3 sequences listed, over 4% were seen once; the top ten hold roughly 3.2%. V lost 6 bases to trimming and J lost 4 bases, with 13 bases between them. CDR3 length: 14 residues. The data belong to a study of CD8 T cells in ankylosing spondylitis. Study observations and caveats: Relatively rare in peripheral blood, disease-linked clones were also CD8+. Reportedly, disease-linked clones are significantly enriched in ankylosing spondylitis patients' matched synovial fluid. In ankylosing spondylitis blood, a motif of several highly homologous TCR beta variants appeared characteristic. Previously reported in reactive arthritis synovial fluid and blood were some of the motif variants.

The chain carries TRBV12-3 or TRBV12-4 and TRBJ1-3; a weak D match, TRBD1 (6 bases). Sequencing input: blood, either unsorted or a sorted T cell fraction (not recorded which). The clonotype comes from a male donor with ankylosing spondylitis. The CDR3 loop reads CASRHDRRGNTIYF. CDR3 DNA sequence: TGTGCCAGCAGACATGACAGGAGAGGAAACACCATATATTTT.